This TCR beta chain appears in the sequencing data of a study of T-cell reconstitution after alpha-beta-depleted transplantation in children. For TCRbeta, the library was prepared with unique molecular identifiers. MiXCR, run by TCRdb on the PCR reads, gives a single entry per CDR3 protein. The sample has around 380,000 distinct CDR3 sequences; approximately 10% are singletons. This clonotype was seen ten or more times. Sequencing used PBMCs from the stem cell graft donor, obtained from the stem cell graft. The clonotype originates from a human donor who donated a stem cell graft to a child with acute myeloid leukemia.

CDR3 DNA: TGTGCCAGCAGTGAGAGACACTTTCAGCCCCAGCATTTT. Its translation: CASSERHFQPQHF. The chain links TRBV2 to TRBJ1-5; D uncertain. The CDR3 loop spans 13 amino acids. Per the germline V gene, CDR1 is SNHLY and CDR2 is FYNNEI. V lost 3 bases and J lost 6, with 9 bases in between.